These T cell receptor beta chains were read from a single sample in a study of PD-1 blockade in mismatch repair-deficient tumors. TCRdb keeps only in-frame clones here, not all; method: immunoSEQ multiplex PCR. In the table there are roughly 49,000 clones, over 75% of which are singletons. The input for sequencing was PBMCs, taken before pembrolizumab treatment. The receptors were sampled from an adult with mismatch repair-deficient cancer. Both conserved end residues are part of each CDR3. A D gene is named only where the DNA matches it firmly. Rows give clone size only sometimes, using once, few, many, or a class for an expanded clone.

>NA|TRBJ2-7|TRBV11-3|TRBD1
CASSPGTGGSYEQYF
TGTGCCAGCAGCCCAGGGACAGGGGGCTCCTACGAGCAGTACTTC
>NA|TRBJ1-1|TRBV6-4|TRBD1
CASSDSDRRTEAFF
TGTGCCAGCAGTGACTCGGACAGGCGCACTGAAGCTTTCTTT
>NA|TRBJ1-5|TRBV19|TRBD1
CASSIDRGGGPQHF
TGTGCCAGTAGTATCGACAGGGGGGGTGGGCCCCAGCATTTT
>few|TRBJ2-3|TRBV7-9|TRBD2
CASSFPREGTQYF
TGTGCCAGCAGCTTCCCGCGGGAGGGTACGCAGTATTTT
>NA|TRBJ2-7|TRBV6-5|NA
CASSYSLGDPLYEQYF
TGTGCCAGCAGTTACTCGTTGGGGGACCCCCTCTACGAGCAGTACTTC
>NA|TRBJ2-1|TRBV9|TRBD1
CASSATGTGHNEQFF
TGTGCCAGCAGCGCCACCGGGACAGGACACAATGAGCAGTTCTTC
>NA|TRBJ2-7|TRBV6-4|TRBD2
CASSASGRAEIGYEQYF
TGTGCCAGCAGTGCTAGCGGGAGGGCTGAAATAGGTTACGAGCAGTACTTC
>NA|TRBJ2-2|TRBV10-3|TRBD2
CAITSSGKNTGELFF
TGTGCCATCACCTCAAGCGGGAAGAACACCGGGGAGCTGTTTTTT
>NA|TRBJ1-5|TRBV5-1|TRBD1
CASSFPGQGAQPQHF
TGCGCCAGCAGCTTCCCGGGACAGGGGGCTCAGCCCCAGCATTTT
>few|TRBJ2-1|TRBV11-2|NA
CASSLGGTQGFF
TGTGCCAGCAGCTTAGGAGGGACCCAGGGGTTCTTC
>NA|TRBJ2-3|TRBV18|NA
CASSREGVDTQYF
TGTGCCAGCTCCCGAGAGGGGGTAGATACGCAGTATTTT
>medium-sized|TRBJ2-7|TRBV6-5|TRBD2
CASSYSGTSSYEQYF
TGTGCCAGCAGTTACTCCGGGACTAGCTCCTACGAGCAGTACTTC
>NA|TRBJ1-2|TRBV10-3|TRBD1
CAISEDRDYGYTF
TGTGCCATCAGTGAGGACAGGGACTATGGCTACACCTTC
>NA|TRBJ1-1|TRBV9|TRBD1
CASSTSGTVFSEAFF
TGTGCCAGCAGCACCTCCGGGACAGTCTTTTCTGAAGCTTTCTTT
>NA|TRBJ2-5|TRBV7-7|NA
CASSLGASGPGGGETQYF
TGTGCTAGCAGCTTAGGGGCCTCCGGGCCTGGAGGGGGAGAGACCCAGTACTTC
>NA|TRBJ2-7|TRBV5-1|NA
CASSLVFPTNSLYEQYF
TGCGCCAGCAGCTTGGTTTTTCCGACTAATTCATTGTACGAGCAGTACTTC
>NA|TRBJ2-1|TRBV27|TRBD2
CASSREGPYNEQFF
TGTGCCAGCAGCCGGGAGGGACCCTACAATGAGCAGTTCTTC
>once|TRBJ2-1|TRBV11-3|NA
CASSLHSLAKEFF
TGTGCCAGCAGCCTACACTCTCTAGCGAAGGAGTTCTTC
>NA|TRBJ2-1|TRBV7-6|NA
CASSPDRGGLFF
TGTGCCAGCAGCCCCGACCGCGGCGGACTGTTCTTC
>NA|TRBJ2-3|TRBV5-1|NA
CASSSETAGTDTQYF
TGCGCCAGCAGCTCTGAGACAGCAGGCACAGATACGCAGTATTTT
>once|TRBJ1-1|TRBV9|TRBD1
CASSGRGGGATEAFF
TGTGCCAGCAGCGGCCGAGGGGGCGGTGCCACTGAAGCTTTCTTT
>NA|TRBJ2-7|TRBV5-1|NA
CASRPDPSGLYEQYF
TGCGCCAGCAGACCGGACCCTAGTGGACTCTACGAGCAGTACTTC
>NA|TRBJ1-1|TRBV30|NA
CAWSADSEAFF
TGTGCCTGGAGTGCTGACTCAGAAGCTTTCTTT
>once|TRBJ2-3|TRBV25-1|TRBD1
CASSVRQGTSTDTQYF
TGTGCCAGCAGTGTCAGACAGGGAACAAGCACAGATACGCAGTATTTT
>NA|TRBJ2-1|TRBV29-1|TRBD2
CSVEGGGGNEQFF
TGCAGCGTTGAGGGCGGGGGAGGCAATGAGCAGTTCTTC
>NA|TRBJ1-2|TRBV7-2|NA
CASSQLQGIYGYTF
TGTGCCAGCAGCCAACTACAGGGTATCTATGGCTACACCTTC
>NA|TRBJ2-7|TRBV11-2|NA
CASSLDPGPYEQYF
TGTGCCAGCAGCTTAGATCCAGGGCCCTACGAGCAGTACTTC
>NA|TRBJ1-5|TRBV27|NA
CASSLFRGPNQPQHF
TGTGCCAGCAGTTTATTTCGGGGCCCCAATCAGCCCCAGCATTTT
>NA|TRBJ1-4|TRBV2|TRBD1
CASGGQGNEKLFF
TGTGCCAGCGGCGGACAGGGGAACGAAAAACTGTTTTTT
>once|TRBJ2-7|TRBV4-3|NA
CASSQAWAGSYEQYF
TGCGCCAGCAGCCAAGCGTGGGCAGGCTCCTACGAGCAGTACTTC
>NA|TRBJ2-7|TRBV15|NA
CATSRVASSYEQYF
TGTGCCACCAGCAGAGTTGCTAGCTCCTACGAGCAGTACTTC
>NA|TRBJ1-2|TRBV5-1|NA
CASSLDGGAIEGYTF
TGCGCCAGCAGCTTGGATGGGGGGGCTATCGAGGGCTACACCTTC
>few|TRBJ2-7|TRBV21-1|NA
CASNSRGVEQYF
TGTGCCAGCAACAGCAGGGGAGTTGAGCAGTACTTC
>NA|TRBJ2-6|TRBV6-5|NA
CASSRDSGANVLTF
TGTGCCAGCAGCCGGGACTCTGGGGCCAACGTCCTGACTTTC
>medium-sized|TRBJ1-2|TRBV5-1|TRBD1
CASIDGPGQGNGYTF
TGCGCCAGCATCGATGGGCCGGGACAGGGAAATGGCTACACCTTC